Presented here are 3 T cell receptor beta chains from one specimen sequenced in a study of T cell repertoires and Cas9 in healthy adults. Clones were sequenced by immunoSEQ multiplex PCR, and TCRdb holds only the in-frame ones, with some missing. The sample contains some 20,000 clones, 91% of which appear only once. Sequencing was done on a sample of CD4+ effector T cells (CD127+, CD25-, CD137-, CD154-) from PBMCs; culture status not recorded. These receptors came from a human donor in good health.

The rearrangement links TRBV7-8 to TRBJ2-1; 8 bases are shared with TRBD1. The germline V gene has CDR1 SGHVS and CDR2 FQNEAQ. The CDR3 length is 15 residues. The V segment lost 1 base and the J segment 6 bases; nucleotides outside the gene matches: 5. The CDR3 nucleotides are TGTGCCAGCAGCTTAGGCAGGGGGCTCGGCAATGAGCAGTTCTTC. Translated: CASSLGRGLGNEQFF.

The chain is built from TRBV4-2 and TRBJ2-7, with D perhaps TRBD2 (6 bases). V was shortened by 5 bases and J by 2 bases, with 7 bases between the two germline ends. The germline gives CDR1 LGHNA, CDR2 YNFKEQ. The length of the CDR3 is 12 residues. The CDR3 bases are TGTGCCAGCAGCTGGGGGGCCTACGAGCAGTACTTC. Protein sequence: CASSWGAYEQYF.

CDR3 amino acids: CASSQGVNYGYTF. The CDR3 region has the DNA TGTGCCAGCAGTCAGGGGGTAAACTATGGCTACACCTTC. This sequence joins TRBV6-5 and TRBJ1-2, with 7 nucleotides matching TRBD1. Trimming at V came to 5 bases and at J to 2 bases, leaving 2 bases not matched to a gene. Per germline, CDR1 MNHEY and CDR2 SVGAGI. This CDR3 contains 13 residues.